This T cell receptor (beta chain) was captured in a study of blood T cell repertoires in COVID-19. Study summary: The United States, Italy and Spain were the sources of the acute and convalescent COVID-19 samples. In each case, the material was cDNA or gDNA derived from T cells, B-cell-depleted T cells, or PBMCs.

Original methodology: Scientists estimated how many nucleated cells there were by amplifying reference gene primers. Clones were sequenced by immunoSEQ multiplex PCR, and TCRdb holds only the in-frame ones, with some missing. V and J calls and clone size are those listed in that table; D and trimming were worked out from the DNA. Of approximately 74,000 clones in the sample, 84% were seen once. This CDR3 is 14 amino acids long. V was cut by 0 bases and J by 1 base, with 4 bases left in between. CDR1 is SGHTA and CDR2 is FQGNSA in the germline V gene. This TCR was recovered from a man between 65 and 80 years old with acute or convalescent COVID-19. The chain uses TRBV7-2 and TRBJ1-5; D gene unclear. Sequencing was performed on peripheral blood. The CDR3 DNA is TGTGCCAGCAGCTTAGCCAGAAGCAATCAGCCCCAGCATTTT. Its translation: CASSLARSNQPQHF. Looking up the rest from reference TRBV7-2 and TRBJ1-5 gives the full variable domain: GAGVSQSPSNKVTEKGKDVELRCDPISGHTALYWYRQSLGQGLEFLIYFQGNSAPDKSGLPSDRFSAERTGGSVSTLTIQRTQQEDSAVYLCASSLARSNQPQHFGDGTRLSIL.